Listed below are T cell receptor beta chains from one sample, sequenced in a study of cytomegalovirus exposure and HLA in healthy donors. The assay was immunoSEQ multiplex PCR, and TCRdb's table has in-frame clones only and misses some. This sample has approximately 40,000 clones, with roughly 64% found just once. The specimen was PBMCs. Receptor source: a man aged 50 to 60 in good health and CMV-seropositive. CDR3s include the opening cysteine and the closing phenylalanine or tryptophan. A D gene is named only where the DNA matches it firmly. For some rows the clone size is stated as once, few or many, or as a class when expanded; others skip it.

>.|TRBJ1-2|TRBV7-2|.
CASSYYVGASYGYTF
TGTGCCAGCAGCTACTACGTAGGGGCTAGCTATGGCTACACCTTC
>.|TRBJ2-5|TRBV7-6|.
CASSPYGKETQYF
TGTGCCAGCAGCCCATACGGGAAAGAGACCCAGTACTTC
>.|TRBJ2-1|TRBV5-1|.
CASSLGDSSYNEQFF
TGCGCCAGCAGCTTGGGAGACAGCTCCTACAATGAGCAGTTCTTC
>many|TRBJ1-1|TRBV4-3|.
CASSQDTGRGTEAFF
TGCGCCAGCAGCCAAGATACGGGGAGGGGTACTGAAGCTTTCTTT
>.|TRBJ1-2|TRBV14|.
CASSRGGSGNYGYTF
TGTGCCAGCAGCCGAGGTGGCAGCGGGAACTATGGCTACACCTTC
>once|TRBJ1-2|TRBV28|TRBD1
CASSRDRGHYGYTF
TGTGCCAGCAGCCGGGACAGGGGGCATTATGGCTACACCTTC
>.|TRBJ2-7|TRBV11-2|.
CASSLGVRGEQYF
TGTGCCAGCAGCTTAGGGGTGAGGGGGGAGCAGTACTTC
>.|TRBJ1-4|TRBV30|TRBD1
CAWNEGQGNEKLFF
TGTGCCTGGAACGAGGGACAGGGGAATGAAAAACTGTTTTTT
>.|TRBJ1-6|TRBV11-2|TRBD1
CASSWDRATSPLHF
TGTGCCAGCAGCTGGGACAGGGCAACTTCACCCCTCCACTTT
>.|TRBJ1-6|TRBV6-5|TRBD1
CASSYSRQGVNSPLHF
TGTGCCAGCAGTTACTCACGACAGGGGGTGAATTCACCCCTCCACTTT
>once|TRBJ1-2|TRBV11-2|TRBD1
CASSQIMTGTGYTF
TGTGCCAGCAGCCAAATCATGACAGGGACCGGCTACACCTTC
>.|TRBJ1-1|TRBV7-2|.
CASSSTRTVTEAFF
TGTGCCAGCAGCTCAACCCGGACAGTCACTGAAGCTTTCTTT
>.|TRBJ1-2|TRBV19|.
CASSGQNYGYTF
TGTGCCAGTAGTGGACAAAACTATGGCTACACCTTC
>.|TRBJ2-7|TRBV2|.
CASSESQAPNEQYF
TGTGCCAGCAGTGAATCACAGGCCCCGAACGAGCAGTACTTC
>few|TRBJ2-7|TRBV7-9|.
CASSSGLERTYEQYF
TGTGCCAGCAGCTCAGGACTGGAAAGAACCTACGAGCAGTACTTC
>few|TRBJ1-2|TRBV5-1|.
CASSLDGGRGYTF
TGCGCCAGCAGCTTGGACGGCGGGAGGGGCTACACCTTC
>.|TRBJ1-5|TRBV10-3|.
CAISEISGHQPQHF
TGTGCCATCAGTGAGATCTCAGGTCATCAGCCCCAGCATTTT
>.|TRBJ1-4|TRBV6-5|.
CASSYNQAPWKLFF
TGTGCCAGCAGTTATAACCAGGCACCTTGGAAACTGTTTTTT
>few|TRBJ1-2|TRBV6-1|.
CASKTGTNYGYTF
TGTGCCAGCAAGACAGGCACTAACTATGGCTACACCTTC
>.|TRBJ2-5|TRBV7-2|.
CASSLTQGEETQYF
TGTGCCAGCAGCTTAACCCAGGGCGAAGAGACCCAGTACTTC
>.|TRBJ2-2|TRBV11-3|.
CASSLESGPGELFF
TGTGCCAGCAGCTTAGAGTCAGGGCCCGGGGAGCTGTTTTTT
>.|TRBJ2-5|TRBV7-2|TRBD2
CASSLVAGEETQYF
TGTGCCAGCAGCTTAGTCGCGGGGGAAGAGACCCAGTACTTC
>.|TRBJ2-3|TRBV5-4|.
CASSPPSTDTQYF
TGTGCCAGCAGCCCCCCGTCCACAGATACGCAGTATTTT
>few|TRBJ2-3|TRBV7-3|TRBD2
CASSPGASGVTDTQYF
TGTGCCAGCAGCCCTGGGGCTAGCGGGGTCACAGATACGCAGTATTTT
>.|TRBJ2-2|TRBV4-2|.
CASSQEVTGRSTGELFF
TGTGCCAGCAGCCAAGAGGTAACAGGCCGATCGACCGGGGAGCTGTTTTTT
>few|TRBJ1-2|TRBV6-5|TRBD1
CASSPSQGVSYGYTF
TGTGCCAGCAGTCCGTCCCAGGGGGTGAGCTATGGCTACACCTTC
>.|TRBJ2-3|TRBV27|.
CATIPGRNTDTQYF
TGTGCCACCATACCGGGAAGGAATACAGATACGCAGTATTTT
>.|TRBJ2-5|TRBV29-1|TRBD1
CSADRGRGETQYF
TGCAGCGCTGACAGGGGGCGGGGAGAGACCCAGTACTTC
>.|TRBJ2-3|TRBV5-1|TRBD2
CASSLGTSGGAGDTQYF
TGCGCCAGCAGCTTGGGGACTAGCGGGGGGGCAGGAGATACGCAGTATTTT
>.|TRBJ2-7|TRBV4-2|TRBD1
CASSQAGQAGGPNYEQYF
TGTGCCAGCAGCCAAGCAGGACAGGCAGGGGGACCCAACTACGAGCAGTACTTC
>.|TRBJ1-1|TRBV5-1|.
CASSSTGFTEAFF
TGCGCCAGCAGCTCCACGGGGTTCACTGAAGCTTTCTTT
>few|TRBJ2-3|TRBV11-3|TRBD1
CASSPQTGAPTDTQYF
TGTGCCAGCAGCCCCCAAACAGGGGCCCCCACAGATACGCAGTATTTT
>.|TRBJ2-2|TRBV9|TRBD2
CASSVGLAANTGELFF
TGTGCCAGCAGCGTCGGACTAGCGGCTAACACCGGGGAGCTGTTTTTT
>.|TRBJ1-1|TRBV7-2|TRBD1
CASSRDRNTEAFF
TGTGCCAGCAGCCGGGACAGGAACACTGAAGCTTTCTTT
>few|TRBJ1-1|TRBV6-5|TRBD1
CASSFQGARTEAFF
TGTGCCAGCAGTTTTCAGGGGGCGCGCACTGAAGCTTTCTTT
>.|TRBJ1-3|TRBV30|TRBD1
CAWSPGQGRNTIYF
TGTGCCTGGAGTCCGGGACAGGGGCGAAACACCATATATTTT
>.|TRBJ1-4|TRBV29-1|.
CSVEGGSEKLFF
TGCAGCGTTGAAGGGGGCTCGGAAAAACTGTTTTTT
>.|TRBJ2-1|TRBV5-4|.
CASSRGGAGEQFF
TGTGCCAGCAGCCGAGGGGGGGCGGGGGAGCAGTTCTTC
>.|TRBJ2-7|TRBV6-5|.
CASSYSASRGAYEQYF
TGTGCCAGCAGTTACTCGGCCAGCAGGGGGGCCTACGAGCAGTACTTC
>.|TRBJ1-1|TRBV27|.
CASLPGKLNTEAFF
TGTGCCAGCCTTCCAGGCAAGCTGAACACTGAAGCTTTCTTT
>few|TRBJ2-7|TRBV2|.
CASKPGTDVREQYF
TGTGCCAGCAAACCGGGAACCGATGTACGCGAGCAGTACTTC
>.|TRBJ2-1|TRBV7-2|TRBD2
CASSLGLAGGYNEQFF
TGTGCCAGCAGCTTAGGGCTAGCGGGGGGGTACAATGAGCAGTTCTTC
>.|TRBJ2-5|TRBV19|.
CASSPGMRGETQYF
TGTGCCAGTAGCCCCGGGATGAGAGGAGAGACCCAGTACTTC
>few|TRBJ1-3|TRBV11-2|TRBD1
CASSGNRGGNTIYF
TGTGCCAGCAGCGGGAACAGGGGTGGAAACACCATATATTTT
>few|TRBJ2-1|TRBV19|.
CASMDNYNEQFF
TGTGCCAGTATGGACAACTACAATGAGCAGTTCTTC
>few|TRBJ2-1|TRBV5-6|.
CASSRPGMFEQFF
TGTGCCAGCAGCCGGCCCGGGATGTTTGAGCAGTTCTTC
>few|TRBJ1-1|TRBV13|TRBD1
CASSGSTGATEAFF
TGTGCCAGCAGCGGATCGACAGGGGCCACTGAAGCTTTCTTT
>few|TRBJ1-1|TRBV9|.
CASSQSGDTEAFF
TGTGCCAGCAGCCAATCCGGGGACACTGAAGCTTTCTTT
>few|TRBJ2-3|TRBV5-1|.
CASSLGQPTDTQYF
TGCGCCAGCAGCTTGGGACAACCCACAGATACGCAGTATTTT
>.|TRBJ1-1|TRBV5-4|.
CASSTGGGSPNTEAFF
TGTGCCAGCAGCACCGGCGGCGGCAGCCCGAACACTGAAGCTTTCTTT
>.|TRBJ2-7|TRBV6-6|.
CASRDYEQYF
TGTGCCAGTCGCGACTACGAGCAGTACTTC
>.|TRBJ2-1|TRBV6-1|.
CASFPGLRDFDEQFF
TGTGCCAGCTTCCCGGGGCTTAGGGACTTCGATGAGCAGTTCTTC
>.|TRBJ2-1|TRBV29-1|TRBD2
CSVQPGLAGAYSYNEQFF
TGCAGCGTGCAGCCGGGACTAGCGGGGGCCTACTCCTACAATGAGCAGTTCTTC
>.|TRBJ2-7|TRBV7-2|TRBD1
CASSERRDRGGEQYF
TGTGCCAGCTCCGAAAGGCGGGACAGGGGTGGGGAGCAGTACTTC